The source of this T cell receptor beta chain is a study of technical replicates of blood from a few donors (dated by TCRdb to 2016 to 2017). From the cysteine up to the phenylalanine, the CDR3 has a length of 16 residues. CDR3 DNA is the only sequence kept; it has 48 bases, read in frame from the first base. V ends up 5 bases short and J 1 base short, with an unmatched junction base count of 8. The CDR1 and CDR2 encoded by the germline V gene (reference sequence) are SEHNR and FQNEAQ. The library was built by means of the immunoSEQ multiplex PCR assay. As stored in TCRdb, this immuneACCESS dataset retains in-frame rearrangements with V and J assigned. A fraction of the clones does not appear; measured against another copy, unresolved V genes explain less than half of the discrepancy, and the remainder lacks a known reason. This sample has tens of thousands of clones in its table, and 85% to 95% of those were observed once. Together, the top ten hold over 0.25% of the sample.

As concerns this clone: The clone's antigen remains unknown. No much larger clone exists at a distance of one base, and base qualities are not known.

Recombination connected TRBV7-9 to TRBJ1-1, with 9 central nucleotides matching TRBD1. The receptor was isolated from a human donor in good health. Sample: T cells isolated from PBMCs. The DNA reads TGTGCCAGCAGCCCTGGGGGACAGGGCCAGAACACTGAAGCTTTCTTT. Translated, this is CASSPGGQGQNTEAFF.